This paragraph reports one TCR beta chain. The record originates from a study of T cell responses to AZD1222 COVID-19 vaccine. The V gene lost 4 bases and the J gene lost 6 bases, with 13 bases spanning the gap. Germline CDR1 is MGHRA and CDR2 is YSYEKL. The CDR3 totals 15 residues. TCRdb keeps only in-frame clones here, not all; method: immunoSEQ multiplex PCR. Of some 160,000 clones in the sample, 87% were seen once. The source was peripheral blood, collected 28 days after the second AZD1222 dose. The TCR originated in an adult who received the AZD1222 COVID-19 vaccine. The rearrangement joins TRBV4-1 to TRBJ1-6; D gene uncertain. The CDR3 reads CASSLGGGSNSPLHF. CDR3 nucleotides: TGCGCCAGCAGCCTGGGCGGCGGGTCTAATTCACCCCTCCACTTT.